This T cell receptor (beta chain) was retrieved from a study of long-term antiretroviral therapy in people with HIV. General observations from the study: Clones that had undergone expansion before ART dominated the repertoire at all time points. Increased diversity was seen after ART, yet it remained lower than in transplant donor controls. All blood samples came from the years 2004 to 2017, possibly under older ART regimens.

With respect to this clone: Its specificity is unknown.

A v3.0 immunoSEQ assay was performed at survey level. Sequencing aimed to cover about 40,000-55,000 T-cell genomes per sample. Using immunoSEQ multiplex PCR, the repertoire was profiled, and TCRdb retains in-frame clones only, with some absent. Of approximately 32,000 clones detected, roughly four fifths appear once; the ten largest clones hold 6.5% to 9%. The germline V gene encodes CDR1 SGHTA and CDR2 FQGNSA. This CDR3 has 18 amino acids. J lost 10 bases, V lost 2 bases, and 15 bases had no gene match. This rearrangement joins TRBV7-2 to TRBJ1-6; 9 nucleotides align to TRBD1. The receptor was derived from a man in his late teens or twenties with HIV. The material sequenced was unsorted PBMCs, taken 0.4 years before starting antiretroviral therapy. The CDR3 DNA reads as TGTGCCAGCAGCTTACGTCTTCAAGGACAGGGGATTTTGTCACCCCTCCACTTT. It codes for CASSLRLQGQGILSPLHF.